One and the same sample provided the 7 T cell receptor beta chains below, sequenced in a study of blood T cell repertoires in COVID-19 (dated by TCRdb to 2019 to 2021). Library method: the immunoSEQ multiplex PCR assay. Held by TCRdb, this immuneACCESS table contains in-frame sequences only and omits some clones. Under half of the omission traces to an unresolved V gene where checked; the cause of the rest is unknown. In this sample the table shows 300,000 to 500,000 clones, roughly 88% of which occur a single time. In total, the top ten clones hold around 0.97% of the sample. Material: PBMCs or T cells enriched from blood (not recorded which). Every receptor here comes from a woman under 40 with acute COVID-19.

This chain uses TRBV4-1 with TRBJ1-4; D gene unclear. The CDR3 has 15 residues. CDR1 is MGHRA, CDR2 YSYEKL, per germline. V was trimmed by 0 bases and J by 8 bases, leaving 13 bases between them. The CDR3 is CASSQEEGLGEKLFF. CDR3 DNA: TGCGCCAGCAGCCAAGAGGAGGGCCTCGGCGAAAAACTGTTTTTT.

The chain recombines TRBV4-1 with TRBJ2-1; possible D gene TRBD1, 5 bases. There are 15 residues in the CDR3. Germline CDR1 reads MGHRA; CDR2 reads YSYEKL. V was trimmed by 1 base and J by 6 bases, leaving 13 bases between them. The DNA of the CDR3 is TGCGCCAGCAGCCAAGGTCCAGGGATCTCCAATGAGCAGTTCTTC. This codes for CASSQGPGISNEQFF.

The gene calls are TRBV9 and TRBJ1-3, with TRBD1 matching 8 bases. There are 15 residues in the CDR3. Germline CDR1 is SGDLS and CDR2 is YYNGEE. V was pared by 7 bases and J by 4 bases, with 10 bases of the junction left unmatched. The DNA of the CDR3 is TGTGCCAGCGCAAGACAGGGGTCGGGGGGAAACACCATATATTTT. This translates into CASARQGSGGNTIYF.

The J gene is TRBJ2-2, the V gene TRBV7-3, with D tentatively TRBD1 (6 bases). The CDR3 spans 17 residues. V lost 3 bases and J 0 bases, leaving 14 bases between the germline ends. Per the germline V gene, CDR1 is SGHTA and CDR2 is FQGTGA. This CDR3 is CASSLPPGTTNTGELFF. CDR3 in DNA: TGTGCCAGCAGCTTGCCTCCCGGGACAACGAACACCGGGGAGCTGTTTTTT. The full variable domain, completed using reference TRBV7-3 and TRBJ2-2, is GAGVSQTPSNKVTEKGKYVELRCDPISGHTALYWYRQSLGQGPEFLIYFQGTGAADDSGLPNDRFFAVRPEGSVSTLKIQRTERGDSAVYLCASSLPPGTTNTGELFFGEGSRLTVL.

The genes are TRBV30 and TRBJ2-7, with 7 bases fitting TRBD1. There are 14 residues in the CDR3. The trim removed 6 bases at V and 2 bases at J, leaving 10 bases unmatched. Germline values: CDR1 GTSNPN, CDR2 SVGIG (reference sequence). CDR3 sequence: CACRKQGMTYEQYF. CDR3 nucleotides: TGTGCCTGCAGAAAACAGGGGATGACCTACGAGCAGTACTTC.

The chain recombines TRBV24-1 with TRBJ1-2; no firm D call. CDR1 and CDR2 (germline): KGHDR, SFDVKD. V was cut by 3 bases and J by 7 bases, with 5 bases left in between. The CDR3 loop spans 11 amino acids. CDR3 bases: TGTGCCACCAGTGATCGACTTGGCTACACCTTC. It translates to CATSDRLGYTF.

The rearrangement links TRBV5-1 to TRBJ1-2; D remains unclear. Trimming pared 0 bases from V and 3 bases from J, leaving 9 bases between. CDR1 SGHRS and CDR2 YFSETQ come from the germline V gene. The CDR3 loop spans 14 amino acids. As DNA, the CDR3 is TGCGCCAGCAGCTTGGCCTCAGGTGACTATGGCTACACCTTC. Translating it yields CASSLASGDYGYTF. The entire variable domain, with the rest obtained from reference TRBV5-1 and TRBJ1-2, is as follows: KAGVTQTPRYLIKTRGQQVTLSCSPISGHRSVSWYQQTPGQGLQFLFEYFSETQRNKGNFPGRFSGRQFSNSRSEMNVSTLELGDSALYLCASSLASGDYGYTFGSGTRLTVV.